The 18 T cell receptor beta chains in this list originate from one sample, sequenced in a study of shared T cell receptors in the human thymus. Data came from immunoSEQ multiplex PCR; TCRdb stores just in-frame clones and leaves some out. Of just under 550,000 clones listed, 75% to 80% are singletons. This sample also appeared in a second study, on human thymus T cells.

Sample: thymocytes. These receptors came from a boy under two years old with a congenital heart defect.

V usage is TRBV12-5 and J usage is TRBJ2-7; D unclear. Trimming cost V 0 bases and J 4 bases, with 22 bases left between them. This CDR3 has 18 amino acids. From germline, CDR1 is LGHNT and CDR2 FRNRAP. The CDR3 reads CASGLVPPAIGLRYEQYF. As DNA, the CDR3 is TGTGCTAGTGGTTTGGTCCCCCCTGCGATCGGTCTGCGGTACGAGCAGTACTTC.

The J gene is TRBJ2-7, the V gene TRBV11-2, with D tentatively TRBD1 (6 bases). V gave up 5 bases and J gave up 4 bases, with 24 bases separating them. The germline V gene encodes CDR1 SGHAT and CDR2 FQNNGV. This CDR3 contains 17 residues. CDR3 DNA sequence: TGTGCCAGCAGCCGAGGGGGTTTAGCCCTCGGCGATTACGAGCAGTACTTC. This sequence encodes CASSRGGLALGDYEQYF.

The V call is TRBV7-9, the J call TRBJ2-7; 11 positions match TRBD2. Trimming removed 5 bases from V and 2 bases from J; junction bases left unmatched: 8. The CDR3 is 16 amino acids. CDR1 SEHNR and CDR2 FQNEAQ come from the germline V gene (reference sequence). The CDR3 sequence: CASSLETSGKTYEQYF. CDR3 in DNA: TGTGCCAGCAGCCTGGAGACTAGCGGGAAGACCTACGAGCAGTACTTC.

The chain couples TRBV5-4 to TRBJ2-7; 8 nucleotides match TRBD1. Trimming at V came to 4 bases and at J to 7 bases, leaving 10 bases not matched to a gene. This CDR3 is 14 amino acids long. From germline, CDR1 is SGHNT and CDR2 YYREEE (reference sequence). The CDR3 protein is CASSPRQGSGEQYF. CDR3 in DNA: TGTGCCAGCAGCCCCAGACAGGGGTCGGGGGAGCAGTACTTC. Based on the CDR3 plus reference TRBV5-4 and TRBJ2-7, the full variable domain is ETGVTQSPTHLIKTRGQQVTLRCSSQSGHNTVSWYQQALGQGPQFIFQYYREEENGRGNFPPRFSGLQFPNYSSELNVNALELDDSALYLCASSPRQGSGEQYFGPGTRLTVT.

The chain joins TRBV5-4 to TRBJ2-5, with D possibly being TRBD1 (7 bases). From germline, CDR1 is SGHNT and CDR2 YYREEE (reference sequence). The CDR3 is made up of 16 amino acids. V was cut by 3 bases and J by 5 bases, with 20 bases left in between. CDR3 region: CASSWGAGQPLETQYF. The CDR3 DNA reads as TGTGCCAGCAGCTGGGGGGCGGGACAGCCCTTGGAGACCCAGTACTTC.

The chain recombines TRBV29-1 with TRBJ2-1; 11 positions agree with TRBD2. Per the germline V gene, CDR1 is SQVTM and CDR2 is ANQGSEA. The ends lost 3 bases at V and 6 bases at J; junction bases unmatched: 4. This CDR3 is built from 14 residues. CDR3 in amino acids: CSVDGLAGGNEQFF. CDR3 in DNA: TGCAGCGTTGACGGACTAGCGGGCGGCAATGAGCAGTTCTTC.

The chain is built from TRBV7-3 and TRBJ2-3; TRBD1 aligns across 7 bases. After removal of 2 bases from V and 1 base from J, the junction contained 12 bases not matched to a gene. The CDR3 consists of 18 residues. Germline CDR1 and CDR2: SGHTA and FQGTGA. CDR3 loop: CASSLYGTALGGTDTQYF. For the CDR3, the DNA is TGTGCCAGCAGCTTATATGGGACAGCTTTAGGGGGCACAGATACGCAGTATTTT. Full variable domain (rest looked up from reference TRBV7-3 and TRBJ2-3): GAGVSQTPSNKVTEKGKYVELRCDPISGHTALYWYRQSLGQGPEFLIYFQGTGAADDSGLPNDRFFAVRPEGSVSTLKIQRTERGDSAVYLCASSLYGTALGGTDTQYFGPGTRLTVL.

This chain links TRBV27 with TRBJ1-1, with D unclear. This CDR3 spans 12 amino acids. Germline CDR1 is MNHEY and CDR2 is SMNVEV (reference sequence). Trimming took off 6 bases at V and 0 bases at J, with 5 bases between the two ends. CDR3 coding DNA: TGTGCCAGCAGCACAGTGAACACTGAAGCTTTCTTT. Its translation: CASSTVNTEAFF.

V usage is TRBV4-3 and J usage is TRBJ2-7; the match to TRBD2 covers 8 bases. This CDR3 has 15 residues. The germline CDR1 and CDR2 sequences are LGHNA and YSLEER. V shed 1 base, J shed 2 bases, and the junction held 4 bases outside the gene matches. The chain's CDR3 is CASSQAGGRTYEQYF. The CDR3, as DNA: TGCGCCAGCAGCCAAGCTGGCGGGAGGACCTACGAGCAGTACTTC.

The CDR3 is CASSVGTPPWTSGSYEQYF. DNA of the CDR3: TGTGCCAGCAGCGTAGGGACACCGCCCTGGACTAGCGGGAGCTACGAGCAGTACTTC. This chain uses TRBV9 with TRBJ2-7; the match to TRBD2 covers 13 bases. With 0 bases clipped from V and 3 bases from J, the junction kept 12 bases outside the gene matches. The CDR3 is made up of 19 amino acids. CDR1 SGDLS and CDR2 YYNGEE come from the germline V gene.

This rearrangement joins TRBV7-2 to TRBJ2-7, with D possibly being TRBD2 (5 bases). The CDR3 has 16 amino acids. V dropped 4 bases and J dropped 2 bases, with 18 bases sitting between them. Germline assignment: CDR1 SGHTA and CDR2 FQGNSA. The CDR3 spells CASSSNRGSRAYEQYF. In DNA, the CDR3 is TGTGCCAGCAGCTCGAACCGGGGTTCGAGGGCCTACGAGCAGTACTTC.

CDR3 sequence: CASSLPGQGLCEQYF. In DNA, the CDR3 is TGTGCCAGCAGTCTTCCGGGACAGGGGTTGTGTGAGCAGTACTTC. J is TRBJ2-7 and V is TRBV28, with 10 bases that match TRBD1. CDR1 and CDR2 (germline): MDHEN, SYDVKM. Trimming at V came to 5 bases and at J to 7 bases, leaving 11 bases not matched to a gene. The CDR3 totals 15 residues.

The rearrangement uses TRBV5-6 and TRBJ2-3; possibly TRBD2 for D (6 bases). CDR3 length: 16 residues. Looked up from germline, CDR1 is SGHDT and CDR2 is YYEEEE. V was trimmed by 3 bases and J by 1 base, leaving 15 bases between them. As DNA, the CDR3 is TGTGCCAGCAGCTCCGGGGGACGGGTTGGCACAGATACGCAGTATTTT. Its translation: CASSSGGRVGTDTQYF.

The V call is TRBV7-9, the J call TRBJ1-1; D unresolved. This CDR3 is built from 17 residues. Trimming took off 1 base at V and 4 bases at J, with 19 bases between the two ends. CDR1 and CDR2 (germline): SEHNR, FQNEAQ (reference sequence). CDR3 DNA sequence: TGTGCCAGCAGCTTAGTACCCCCGACAAGGAGGCCCACTGAAGCTTTCTTT. As protein: CASSLVPPTRRPTEAFF.

The J gene is TRBJ2-1, the V gene TRBV6-4, with a weak D call TRBD2 (5 bases). The CDR3 contains 16 residues. V was shortened by 3 bases and J by 3 bases, with 15 bases between the two germline ends. Germline V CDR1 and CDR2: MRHNA, SNTAGT. CDR3 loop: CASSESSSGIYNEQFF. Here the CDR3 DNA reads TGTGCCAGCAGTGAGAGTTCGAGCGGTATCTACAATGAGCAGTTCTTC.

The V and J genes are TRBV6-5 and TRBJ2-1, with 11 bases matching TRBD2. Losses at the gene ends were 5 bases for V and 5 bases for J; bases not matched to a gene: 5. Germline CDR1 reads MNHEY; CDR2 reads SVGAGI. The CDR3 sequence is 15 residues long. CDR3 protein: CASSPGTSGNNEQFF. DNA of the CDR3: TGTGCCAGCAGTCCCGGGACTAGCGGAAACAATGAGCAGTTCTTC.

This chain connects TRBV7-3 to TRBJ1-1; tentatively, D is TRBD1 (6 bases). The CDR3 covers 14 residues. Germline assignment: CDR1 SGHTA and CDR2 FQGTGA. Trimming took 7 bases from V and 1 from J, leaving 13 bases between them. For the CDR3, the DNA is TGTGCCAGCACCCCGGGGGGGCCGAACACTGAAGCTTTCTTT. It translates to CASTPGGPNTEAFF. Full variable domain (missing parts from reference TRBV7-3 and TRBJ1-1): GAGVSQTPSNKVTEKGKYVELRCDPISGHTALYWYRQSLGQGPEFLIYFQGTGAADDSGLPNDRFFAVRPEGSVSTLKIQRTERGDSAVYLCASTPGGPNTEAFFGQGTRLTVV.

This clone was seen a handful of times. The chain recombines TRBV25-1 with TRBJ2-3; 8 positions match TRBD1. With V trimmed by 0 bases and J by 1 base, 0 bases remained unmatched. The CDR3 loop spans 15 amino acids. The germline CDR1 and CDR2 sequences are MGHDK and SYGVNS. The CDR3 bases are TGTGCCAGCAGTGAATACAGGGGGCGCACAGATACGCAGTATTTT. Its translation: CASSEYRGRTDTQYF.